The source of this T cell receptor (beta chain) is a study of T cells after yellow fever vaccination. Whole-study context: In the case of low-cell-number fractions, SMART-Seq v4 Ultra Low Input was used for preparation.

TCRdb independently ran MiXCR on the 5' RACE reads; one entry per CDR3 protein. The data contain 500,000 to 550,000 distinct CDR3 sequences, 21% of them singletons. Study results and limitations: Repertoires sorted by FACS could include abundant clonotypes that are contaminants from the bulk population. Across the CD4 and CD8 compartments, a small share of clonotypes was present in both.

Remarks on this clonotype: Its antigen is as yet unknown.

Germline CDR1 DFQATT, CDR2 SNEGSKA (reference sequence). V gave up 6 bases and J gave up 4 bases, with 15 bases separating them. This CDR3 spans 13 amino acids. This clonotype was sampled from a man aged 18 to 29 who received the YFV17D yellow fever vaccine. The genes are TRBV20-1 and TRBJ1-2; TRBD1 might be the D (5 bases). The starting material was PBMCs, obtained less than 25 days after the first yellow fever vaccination. As DNA, the CDR3 is TGCAGTGCAATCCAGGGAAGAGGCTATGGCTACACCTTC. The encoded protein is CSAIQGRGYGYTF.